The clone carrying this TCR beta chain was detected ten times or more. The data were obtained in a study of identical twins. A single record per CDR3 protein comes from TCRdb applying MiXCR to the 5' RACE reads. The sample has about 730,000 distinct CDR3 sequences; around 21% are singletons. Germline V lookup: CDR1 SGHKS, CDR2 YYEKEE (reference sequence). V shed 0 bases, J shed 7 bases, and the junction held 4 bases outside the gene matches. The CDR3 is 14 amino acids. These data were also filed under a second study, of T cells expressing NK-cell markers.

This sequence originates from a woman between 18 and 29 years old in good health. The chain is built from TRBV5-5 and TRBJ2-1; TRBD1 matches at 7 bases. The sample was PBMCs. The CDR3 reads CASSLEGAVNEQFF. As DNA, the CDR3 is TGTGCCAGCAGCTTGGAGGGGGCAGTGAATGAGCAGTTCTTC.